What follows are 8 T cell receptor beta chains derived from one specimen sequenced in a study of cytomegalovirus exposure and HLA in healthy donors. A multiplex PCR was run with 60 Vbeta primers and 13 Jbeta primers. Measured with immunoSEQ multiplex PCR; TCRdb has only the in-frame clones, and not every one. The repertoire holds approximately 90,000 clones, with under 80% as singletons. The sequenced sample consisted of PBMCs. The receptors stem from a male donor in good health and CMV-seronegative.

The V and J genes are TRBV7-9 and TRBJ2-2; the D gene is possibly TRBD1 (5 bases). Germline loops: CDR1 SEHNR, CDR2 FQNEAQ (reference sequence). Trimming stripped 1 base from V and 6 bases from J, with 12 bases between. The CDR3 spans 15 residues. The CDR3 DNA follows: TGTGCCAGCAGCTTAGGGGCAGGGTCCCCCGGGGAGCTGTTTTTT. Its protein is CASSLGAGSPGELFF.

This chain uses TRBV4-1 with TRBJ1-5, with D uncertain. Germline CDR1 reads MGHRA; CDR2 reads YSYEKL. Trimming removed 6 bases from V and 3 bases from J, with 12 bases in between. The CDR3 totals 14 residues. CDR3 loop: CASRKNADNQPQHF. DNA for the CDR3: TGCGCCAGCAGGAAAAACGCGGACAATCAGCCCCAGCATTTT.

This clone was picked up a small number of times. This chain links TRBV5-1 with TRBJ2-2; 7 positions match TRBD1. The CDR3 runs 17 residues. V lost 0 bases to trimming and J lost 4 bases; unmatched junction nucleotides: 9. In germline, CDR1 is SGHRS, CDR2 YFSETQ. CDR3 loop: CASSLVATGAVTGELFF. Here the CDR3 DNA reads TGCGCCAGCAGCTTGGTGGCTACAGGGGCGGTCACCGGGGAGCTGTTTTTT.

The rearrangement links TRBV4-1 to TRBJ1-5, with 9 bases fitting TRBD1. V trimming: 4 bases; J trimming: 3 bases; junction bases outside the gene matches: 4. CDR3 length: 15 amino acids. Germline V CDR1 and CDR2: MGHRA, YSYEKL. CDR3 sequence (DNA): TGCGCCAGCAGCCTGGGACAGGGAAACAATCAGCCCCAGCATTTT. It codes for CASSLGQGNNQPQHF.

The chain recombines TRBV5-5 with TRBJ1-6, with 9 nucleotides matching TRBD1. With V trimmed by 3 bases and J by 0 bases, 4 bases remained unmatched. The CDR3 totals 17 residues. Looked up from germline, CDR1 is SGHKS and CDR2 is YYEKEE (reference sequence). CDR3 amino acids: CASSYRTGDSYNSPLHF. The CDR3 coding sequence is TGTGCCAGCAGCTATAGGACAGGGGACTCCTATAATTCACCCCTCCACTTT.

This clone was recorded once. The CDR3 loop reads CASTRGFTEAFF. DNA of the CDR3: TGTGCCAGCACCAGAGGCTTCACTGAAGCTTTCTTT. V is TRBV2 and J is TRBJ1-1, with D uncertain. CDR1 and CDR2 (germline): SNHLY, FYNNEI. The CDR3 is made up of 12 amino acids. The ends were cut back, 7 bases at V and 4 bases at J, with 10 bases in the middle.

Concerning this clone: The sample carries other DNA sequences with the same CDR3. The chain couples TRBV19 to TRBJ1-1, with a weak D call TRBD1 (5 bases). The V end lost 1 base, the J end lost 5 bases, and 8 bases lay between the germline ends. The CDR3 loop spans 13 amino acids. Germline assignment: CDR1 LNHDA and CDR2 SQIVND (reference sequence). The CDR3 DNA reads TGTGCCAGTAGTATAGGGGGGGGGACTGAAGCTTTCTTT. Its translation is CASSIGGGTEAFF.

This rearrangement joins TRBV7-8 to TRBJ1-2, with TRBD1 identical over 7 bases. Unmatched junction bases numbered 7, after V lost 0 bases and J lost 0 bases. The CDR3 is made up of 17 amino acids. Germline loops: CDR1 SGHVS, CDR2 FQNEAQ. This chain's CDR3 is CASSLASLGQSNYGYTF. For the CDR3, the DNA is TGTGCCAGCAGCTTAGCGAGTCTGGGACAGTCTAACTATGGCTACACCTTC.